These 30 T cell receptor beta chains were sequenced from one sample in a study of blood T cell repertoires in COVID-19. Profiling relied on immunoSEQ multiplex PCR, and the TCRdb table lists in-frame clones only, not all of them. The sample includes 400,000 to 550,000 clones, more than 85% of them seen just once. Sequenced input: peripheral blood. The receptors come from a woman aged 25 to 45 with acute or convalescent COVID-19.

This clone appeared once. The V gene is TRBV28, the J gene TRBJ1-6; no clear D. The CDR3 covers 12 residues. V lost 10 bases and J 9 bases, leaving 13 bases between the germline ends. CDR1 is MDHEN, CDR2 SYDVKM, per germline. CDR3 amino acids: CATSSTSSPLHF. The CDR3 DNA is TGTGCCACCTCCTCCACCAGTTCACCCCTCCACTTT.

This clone was observed a few times. The chain couples TRBV6-5 to TRBJ1-1; D may be TRBD1 (5 bases). The germline CDR1 and CDR2 sequences are MNHEY and SVGAGI. V gave up 6 bases and J gave up 1 base, with 15 bases separating them. This CDR3 spans 15 amino acids. As DNA, the CDR3 is TGTGCCAGCAGCCGTGGGGGAGGCTCGAACACTGAAGCTTTCTTT. Amino acids: CASSRGGGSNTEAFF.

This chain links TRBV29-1 with TRBJ2-2; possibly TRBD2 for D (6 bases). V was clipped by 3 bases and J by 3 bases, with 8 bases between them. From germline, CDR1 is SQVTM and CDR2 ANQGSEA. This CDR3 is built from 13 residues. CDR3 coding DNA: TGCAGCGTTGAGGGACTCTACACCGGGGAGCTGTTTTTT. Amino acids: CSVEGLYTGELFF.

The chain employs TRBV5-1 and TRBJ2-7; TRBD1 aligns across 7 bases. The CDR3 loop spans 17 amino acids. Germline-derived CDR1 and CDR2 are SGHRS and YFSETQ. The junction had 11 bases not matched to a gene; V was cut back by 0 bases and J by 2 bases. The CDR3 DNA reads TGCGCCAGCAGCTTGGCCGGGGTGGGGCAGGGGGCCTACGAGCAGTACTTC. It specifies CASSLAGVGQGAYEQYF.

J is TRBJ2-6 and V is TRBV7-3; 7 bases fit TRBD1. The V segment lost 5 bases and the J segment 3 bases; nucleotides outside the gene matches: 10. CDR3 length: 17 residues. Germline V gives CDR1 SGHTA, CDR2 FQGTGA. The CDR3, as DNA: TGTGCCAGCAGCCCCCAAATGACAGGGATTGGGGCCAACGTCCTGACTTTC. Its translation: CASSPQMTGIGANVLTF. Together with reference TRBV7-3 and TRBJ2-6, the CDR3 gives the full variable domain: GAGVSQTPSNKVTEKGKYVELRCDPISGHTALYWYRQSLGQGPEFLIYFQGTGAADDSGLPNDRFFAVRPEGSVSTLKIQRTERGDSAVYLCASSPQMTGIGANVLTFGAGSRLTVL.

This chain links TRBV19 with TRBJ1-2; D possibly corresponds to TRBD1 (6 bases). V was shortened by 2 bases and J by 2 bases, with 12 bases between the two germline ends. The germline gives CDR1 LNHDA, CDR2 SQIVND (reference sequence). The CDR3 is made up of 15 amino acids. The CDR3 loop is CASSIWTAQNYGYTF. The CDR3 DNA reads TGTGCCAGTAGTATATGGACAGCCCAGAACTATGGCTACACCTTC.

The chain links TRBV24-1 to TRBJ1-1; D is unresolved. Trimming shortened V by 8 bases and J by 2 bases, and 11 bases separated the two germline ends. This CDR3 is 13 amino acids long. Germline V gives CDR1 KGHDR, CDR2 SFDVKD. The CDR3 loop reads CATIRTGNTEAFF. The CDR3 DNA reads TGTGCCACCATCCGGACTGGAAACACTGAAGCTTTCTTT.

The chain uses TRBV18 and TRBJ1-6; TRBD1 might be the D (6 bases). V was cut by 5 bases and J by 0 bases, with 11 bases left in between. CDR3 length: 16 amino acids. Germline V gene lookup returns CDR1 KGHSH and CDR2 LQKENI. The CDR3 protein is CASSKQGPSYNSPLHF. The CDR3 nucleotides are TGTGCCAGCTCAAAACAGGGACCCTCCTATAATTCACCCCTCCACTTT.

The chain employs TRBV27 and TRBJ2-1, with D tentatively TRBD1 (6 bases). The CDR3 consists of 15 residues. From germline, CDR1 is MNHEY and CDR2 SMNVEV (reference sequence). The V gene lost 6 bases and the J gene lost 2 bases, with 14 bases spanning the gap. This chain's CDR3 is CASSPETGTYNEQFF. CDR3 bases: TGTGCCAGCAGCCCAGAGACAGGTACCTACAATGAGCAGTTCTTC.

This clone was observed a single time. This chain links TRBV27 with TRBJ2-3; possible D gene TRBD1, 5 bases. Between the trimmed V and J ends, which lost 3 bases and 3 bases, there was a span of 10 bases. CDR1 and CDR2 (germline): MNHEY, SMNVEV (reference sequence). This CDR3 has 14 amino acids. The CDR3 DNA follows: TGTGCCAGCAGTTTCAGGGCTAGGACAGATACGCAGTATTTT. As protein: CASSFRARTDTQYF.

This chain links TRBV3-1 (or the pseudogene TRBV3-2) with TRBJ2-1, with 12 positions matching TRBD2. This CDR3 region has 17 residues. V shed 6 bases, J shed 4 bases, and the junction held 10 bases outside the gene matches. Looked up from germline, CDR1 is LGHDT and CDR2 is YNNKEL (reference sequence). CDR3 DNA: TGTGCCAGCAGTCAGGAAGGACTAGCGGGGAGATACAATGAGCAGTTCTTC. Translation: CASSQEGLAGRYNEQFF.

The chain links TRBV6-5 to TRBJ2-5, with TRBD1 matching 11 bases. Unmatched junction bases numbered 0, after V lost 2 bases and J lost 4 bases. Germline lookup yields CDR1 MNHEY and CDR2 SVGAGI. This CDR3 is 14 amino acids long. In DNA, the CDR3 is TGTGCCAGCAGTTACGGACAGGGGGCAGAGACCCAGTACTTC. Its protein product is CASSYGQGAETQYF.

The V gene is TRBV12-3 or TRBV12-4, the J gene TRBJ2-7; D gene unclear. CDR3 size: 12 residues. V was shortened by 8 bases and J by 3 bases, with 11 bases between the two germline ends. CDR3 loop: CASADSYYEQYF. In DNA, the CDR3 is TGTGCCAGCGCCGATTCCTACTACGAGCAGTACTTC.

The rearrangement links TRBV11-2 to TRBJ1-1, with D possibly matching TRBD1 (6 bases). Germline loops: CDR1 SGHAT, CDR2 FQNNGV. V was clipped by 5 bases and J by 3 bases, with 16 bases between them. CDR3 length: 15 amino acids. CDR3 DNA: TGTGCCAGCAGCCCAACGCAGGGGTTTCACACTGAAGCTTTCTTT. It codes for CASSPTQGFHTEAFF.

This chain joins TRBV5-4 and TRBJ2-7, with D tentatively TRBD1 (6 bases). Germline V gene sequence: CDR1 SGHNT, CDR2 YYREEE (reference sequence). V was clipped by 5 bases and J by 2 bases, with 8 bases between them. CDR3 length: 12 residues. The CDR3, as DNA: TGTGCCAGCAGTACAGGGCCCTACGAGCAGTACTTC. Encoded protein: CASSTGPYEQYF.

This chain links TRBV6-4 with TRBJ2-2; 8 nucleotides align to TRBD2. This CDR3 region has 16 residues. The ends lost 6 bases at V and 6 bases at J; junction bases unmatched: 12. Germline V gene data show CDR1 as MRHNA and CDR2 as SNTAGT. CDR3 region: CASSNSPGLGAGELFF. In DNA form, the CDR3 reads TGTGCCAGCAGCAACTCCCCGGGACTAGGTGCCGGGGAGCTGTTTTTT.

This clone occurred a few times. This chain joins TRBV11-2 and TRBJ1-6; no clear D gene. The CDR3 is made up of 13 amino acids. V lost 4 bases and J lost 3, with 4 bases in between. The germline gives CDR1 SGHAT, CDR2 FQNNGV. The CDR3 loop is CASSSGYNSPLHF. The CDR3 coding sequence is TGTGCCAGCAGCTCGGGCTATAATTCACCCCTCCACTTT.

The chain employs TRBV7-2 and TRBJ1-1; D not resolved. Trimming pared 2 bases from V and 2 bases from J, leaving 12 bases between. In germline, CDR1 is SGHTA, CDR2 FQGNSA. The CDR3 totals 15 residues. CDR3 amino acids: CASSLLGRDNTEAFF. The CDR3 coding sequence is TGTGCCAGCAGCTTATTAGGGAGGGATAACACTGAAGCTTTCTTT.

This clone appeared a single time. This sequence joins TRBV4-1 and TRBJ2-3; a weak D match, TRBD2 (5 bases). V lost 3 bases, J lost 0 bases, and 10 bases lay in between. Germline V gene lookup returns CDR1 MGHRA and CDR2 YSYEKL. The CDR3 is made up of 15 amino acids. The CDR3 reads CASSQSRTSTDTQYF. CDR3 coding DNA: TGCGCCAGCAGCCAGAGTAGGACTAGCACAGATACGCAGTATTTT.

The chain combines TRBV7-9 with TRBJ2-3, with 11 bases identical to TRBD2. Germline CDR1 and CDR2: SEHNR and FQNEAQ (reference sequence). V gave up 3 bases and J gave up 9 bases; unmatched junction bases: 8. The CDR3 length is 15 residues. The CDR3 region is CASSFQLAGGPTQYF. The DNA for the CDR3 is TGTGCCAGCAGCTTCCAGCTAGCGGGGGGCCCCACGCAGTATTTT.

The rearrangement links TRBV4-2 to TRBJ2-2, with TRBD1 identical over 7 bases. This CDR3 is built from 16 residues. From germline, CDR1 is LGHNA and CDR2 YNFKEQ. Trimming at V came to 3 bases and at J to 2 bases, leaving 6 bases not matched to a gene. The CDR3 nucleotides read TGTGCCAGCAGCCATCCTGGGACAGCTAACACCGGGGAGCTGTTTTTT. Its translation: CASSHPGTANTGELFF.

The V gene is TRBV7-3, the J gene TRBJ2-1, with D perhaps TRBD1 (5 bases). The length of the CDR3 is 17 residues. The V end lost 1 base, the J end lost 4 bases, and 17 bases lay between the germline ends. The germline gives CDR1 SGHTA, CDR2 FQGTGA. CDR3 residues: CASSLRPPQGIYNEQFF. CDR3 sequence (DNA): TGTGCCAGCAGCTTAAGGCCCCCCCAGGGAATTTACAATGAGCAGTTCTTC.

V usage is TRBV7-7 and J usage is TRBJ2-6, with D perhaps matching TRBD1 (6 bases). This CDR3 spans 15 amino acids. V gave up 2 bases and J gave up 2 bases, with 7 bases separating them. Looked up from germline, CDR1 is SSHAT and CDR2 is FNYEAQ (reference sequence). CDR3: CASSLSGAGANVLTF. The CDR3 DNA reads TGTGCCAGCAGCTTATCAGGGGCTGGGGCCAACGTCCTGACTTTC.

The chain uses TRBV7-2 and TRBJ2-7; the D gene is possibly TRBD2 (6 bases). The germline V gene has CDR1 SGHTA and CDR2 FQGNSA. This CDR3 spans 14 amino acids. Trimming left V 2 bases short and J 2 bases short, with 10 bases between. The CDR3 region is CASSLTGEPYEQYF. The DNA for the CDR3 is TGTGCCAGCAGCTTAACGGGGGAGCCCTACGAGCAGTACTTC.

This chain uses TRBV28 with TRBJ1-5; D is possibly TRBD1 (5 bases). CDR3 length: 14 residues. Germline assignment: CDR1 MDHEN and CDR2 SYDVKM. V was trimmed by 6 bases and J by 1 base, leaving 10 bases between them. The CDR3 reads CASSRRQSNQPQHF. The CDR3 region has the DNA TGTGCCAGCAGCCGGCGACAGAGCAATCAGCCCCAGCATTTT.

The chain carries TRBV7-6 and TRBJ2-7; 8 bases are a match to TRBD2. With V trimmed by 1 base and J by 6 bases, 8 bases remained unmatched. The CDR3 contains 15 residues. The germline gives CDR1 SGHVS, CDR2 FNYEAQ. The DNA for the CDR3 is TGTGCCAGCAGCTTAGAGCCCGGGGGGGGTACCGAGCAGTACTTC. Protein sequence: CASSLEPGGGTEQYF.

The chain has TRBV2 and TRBJ2-1, with TRBD1 matching 7 bases. The V gene's germline CDR1 is SNHLY and CDR2 FYNNEI. This CDR3 has 13 residues. V lost 7 bases, J lost 7 bases, and 7 bases stayed unmatched. The DNA of the CDR3 is TGTGCCAGCAAGGGGGCGCGGATGAATGAGCAGTTCTTC. Translated: CASKGARMNEQFF.

The chain couples TRBV28 to TRBJ1-5, with 11 nucleotides matching TRBD1. The CDR3 loop spans 16 amino acids. The germline V gene encodes CDR1 MDHEN and CDR2 SYDVKM. V gave up 6 bases and J gave up 7 bases; unmatched junction bases: 11. In nucleotides, the CDR3 is TGTGCCAGCAGAAGCACCCCGGGACAGGGGGGACAGCCCCAGCATTTT. Translation gives CASRSTPGQGGQPQHF.

This chain joins TRBV27 and TRBJ2-7, with TRBD2 identical over 13 bases. The CDR3 is made up of 15 amino acids. Looked up from germline, CDR1 is MNHEY and CDR2 is SMNVEV (reference sequence). The J segment lost 6 bases and the V segment lost 5 bases, leaving 7 bases of the junction unmatched. The CDR3 loop reads CASSKWTSGGLEQYF. In DNA, the CDR3 is TGTGCCAGCAGTAAATGGACTAGCGGGGGACTCGAGCAGTACTTC.

Concerning this clone: Sequence at one end of the junction differs from germline and may be a read error. The chain couples TRBV6-1 to TRBJ1-2; D is uncertain. This CDR3 has 13 amino acids. In germline, CDR1 is MNHNS, CDR2 SASEGT. CDR3 sequence (DNA): TGTGCCAGCAGTGAATATTCGGAGAGAGCTACCTACTTC. This encodes CASSEYSERATYF.